This T cell receptor beta chain emerged from a study of CD8 T cells in Susac syndrome. Study results and caveats: The study recognized that its TCR sequencing and HLA analysis covered a relatively small number of individuals.

Concerning this clonotype itself: The target antigen is unknown.

Random hexamers served to reverse transcribe roughly 0.45 to 1 ug RNA. Across 54 Vbeta and 13 Jbeta, immunoSEQ multiplex PCR amplified TCR beta CDR3. From the immunoSEQ multiplex PCR reads, TCRdb called clonotypes with MiXCR, one entry per CDR3 protein. The table records approximately 210,000 distinct CDR3 sequences, 95% of them present only once. The clonotype was recovered from a human donor with multiple sclerosis. Source material: CD4+ T cells from PBMCs.

The CDR3 DNA sequence: TGTGCCAGCACGGACTTTCAAGAGACCCAGTACTTC. This codes for CASTDFQETQYF. V and J are TRBV2 and TRBJ2-5, with D perhaps matching TRBD2 (5 bases). V was clipped by 7 bases and J by 2 bases, with 8 bases between them. Germline values: CDR1 SNHLY, CDR2 FYNNEI. The CDR3 loop spans 12 amino acids. Filled out from reference TRBV2 and TRBJ2-5, the complete variable domain reads EPEVTQTPSHQVTQMGQEVILRCVPISNHLYFYWYRQILGQKVEFLVSFYNNEISEKSEIFDDQFSVERPDGSNFTLKIRSTKLEDSAMYFCASTDFQETQYFGPGTRLLVL.